The rows below give T cell receptor beta chains drawn from one sample of a study of type 1 regulatory T cells. For these receptors, no antigen is known. TCRdb passed the reads through MiXCR, listing each CDR3 protein once. The data hold 60,000 to 75,000 distinct CDR3 sequences, with roughly 20% observed a single time. The sample was cultured type 1 regulatory T (Tr1) cells, either the whole culture or a sorted fraction (not recorded which). The receptor source for this set is a human donor in good health. Each CDR3 is given with its conserved first and last residue.

v_call	cdr3_aa
TRBV5-1	CASSLRSGGTYEQYF
TRBV5-1	CASSVGPGQEQFF
TRBV25-1	CASSESRGGGNEQYF
TRBV5-5	CTSSPDSTDQPQHF
TRBV5-1	CASSPNVVSDTQYF
TRBV24-1	CATSDARPGSDTQYF
TRBV5-1	CASSRGQDTDTQYF
TRBV19	CASRGQNQPQHF
TRBV12-3/TRBV12-4	CASSWAVGNQPQHF
TRBV5-1	CASSLEEQYGNEQYF
TRBV6-5	CASSYRGNQPQHF
TRBV10-2	CASSPLERAWVNEQFF
TRBV7-9	CASSILGDSTRNTGELFF
TRBV4-1	CAPSDSFGDIQYF
TRBV5-1	CASSLGGSPYNEQFF
TRBV29-1	CSAGDRRGYTF
TRBV20-1	CSGDEGVETQYF
TRBV27	CASSHMGTDTQYF
TRBV29-1	CSVGGGGDRMDIQYF
TRBV7-2	CASSLAPQDGNTIYF
TRBV6-2/TRBV6-3	CASSMYRGIQYF
TRBV7-2	CASRLKPGATDTQYF
TRBV5-1	CASSLAGEGNSPLHF
TRBV6-2/TRBV6-3	CASSSLAGDGNEQFF
TRBV12-3/TRBV12-4	CASSTTSTNEKLFF
TRBV20-1	CSAISGRPGNEQFF
TRBV5-1	CASSLNSAEQYF
TRBV6-1	CASSLGGYEQYF
TRBV5-1	CASSLEFGTAPEKLFF
TRBV19	CASSIFDRDQPQHF
TRBV20-1	CSISGTPNEQFF
TRBV24-1	CATSGPDSRSYNEQFF
TRBV7-9	CASSLDRSNQPQHF
TRBV15	CATSRDQAWGPGELFF
TRBV5-5	CASSLLSRSSYNEQFF
TRBV5-1	CASSLGITSIMNTEAFF
TRBV11-2	CASSRGPQETQYF
TRBV2	CASTVLGDTEAFF
TRBV12-3/TRBV12-4	CASSITRGTEAFF
TRBV7-2	CASSPRIAGYNEQFF
TRBV7-2	CASSLRGGGETQYF
TRBV20-1	CSAKAVVDTQYF
TRBV7-2	CASSFQGGYQETQYF
TRBV18	CASSPPAGYEQYF
TRBV7-9	CASSHEIRTGATTNEKLFF
TRBV7-7	CASGTGAYNEQFF
TRBV28	CASSSPGQLYEQYF
TRBV6-1	CASSFFNGPDLYEQYF
TRBV28	CASSSGTSGRRGELFF
TRBV7-2	CASSLASGSRGGGQPQHF
TRBV7-6	CASSPRPSGQETQYF
TRBV7-9	CASSPVGGLKNTEAFF
TRBV5-1	CASSLDLQGYNEQFF
TRBV5-1	CASRSLAGGYNEQFF
TRBV6-2/TRBV6-3	CASSNQGARTNSPLHF